The present entry profiles one TCR beta chain with its context. No antigen is known for it. In making TCR beta libraries, quantitative 5'-RACE with molecular barcodes was used. TCRdb fed the 5' RACE reads into MiXCR, producing one record per CDR3 protein. The sample carries some 270,000 distinct CDR3 sequences, around 32% recorded once. V was trimmed by 3 bases and J by 8 bases, leaving 8 bases between them. Germline V gene lookup returns CDR1 SEHNR and CDR2 FQNEAQ (reference sequence). The CDR3 runs to 12 residues. The entry originates in a study of CD8 T cells in ankylosing spondylitis. The study's findings and limits: Peripheral blood samples showed relatively rare disease-linked clones, and these clones were CD8+. Disease-linked clones reportedly concentrated significantly in matched ankylosing spondylitis synovial fluid. A subset of motif variants has previously been described in the synovial fluid and blood of reactive arthritis.

The rearrangement links TRBV7-9 to TRBJ2-1; D may be TRBD2 (5 bases). The sequencing input was blood, either unsorted or a sorted T cell fraction (not recorded which). This TCR came from a male donor with ankylosing spondylitis or in good health (not recorded which). CDR3 sequence (DNA): TGTGCCAGCAGCTTCGACGGGGATGAGCAGTTCTTC. Encoded protein: CASSFDGDEQFF.